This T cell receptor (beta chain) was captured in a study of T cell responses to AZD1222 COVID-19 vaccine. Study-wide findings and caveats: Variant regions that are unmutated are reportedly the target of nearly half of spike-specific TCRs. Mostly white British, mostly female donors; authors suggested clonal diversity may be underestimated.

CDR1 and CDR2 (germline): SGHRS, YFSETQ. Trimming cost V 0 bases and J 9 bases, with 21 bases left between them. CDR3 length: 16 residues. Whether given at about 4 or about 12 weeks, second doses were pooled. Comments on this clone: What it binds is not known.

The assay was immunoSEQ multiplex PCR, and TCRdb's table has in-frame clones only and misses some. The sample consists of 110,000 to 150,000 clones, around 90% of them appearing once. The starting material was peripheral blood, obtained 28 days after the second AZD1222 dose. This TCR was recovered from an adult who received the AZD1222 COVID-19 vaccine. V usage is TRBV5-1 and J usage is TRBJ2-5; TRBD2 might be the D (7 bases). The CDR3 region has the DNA TGCGCCAGCAGCTTGGGCTGGGCGGGGGCCGCGGAGGCCCAGTACTTC. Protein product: CASSLGWAGAAEAQYF.